A single sample is the source of the 8 T cell receptor beta chains below, sequenced in a study of T cells in women clearing cervical HPV infection. Clones were read by immunoSEQ multiplex PCR, and TCRdb kept only the in-frame ones, dropping some. The repertoire table contains some 21,000 clones. The sample consisted of blood buffy coat. Receptors were obtained from a woman aged 18 to 75 with a cervical HPV16 infection that either progressed to CIN3+ or cleared (not recorded which).

Regarding this clone: From the germline J gene comes the end of the CDR3, since the read stops 3 residues before it. V is TRBV20-1 and J is TRBJ2-2; maybe TRBD2 (6 bases). V shed 5 bases and J shed 1 base, with 14 bases lying between them. CDR1 DFQATT and CDR2 SNEGSKA come from the germline V gene (reference sequence). CDR3 length: 15 residues. The part of the CDR3 DNA that was read is TGCAGTGCTCGACGTGGGACTGTGAACACCGGGGAG. It specifies CSARRGTVNTGE. The full CDR3 protein is CSARRGTVNTGELFF.

The CDR3 is CASSYRDRDDEQYF. Partial CDR3 DNA: TGCGCCAGCAGCTACCGGGACAGGGATGACGAG. The V gene is TRBV5-1, the J gene TRBJ2-7; TRBD1 aligns across 9 bases. The missing CDR3 end, 3 residues past where the read stops, is filled in from the germline J gene. The trim removed 3 bases at V and 5 bases at J, leaving 6 bases unmatched. Germline CDR1 and CDR2: SGHRS and YFSETQ. The CDR3 has 14 amino acids.

Concerning this clone: The read gets to within 3 residues of the CDR3 end, and the germline J gene fills in the rest. The V call is TRBV10-3, the J call TRBJ2-2; D is uncertain. Trimming removed 7 bases at V and 6 bases at J, with 12 bases between. Per germline, CDR1 ENHRY and CDR2 SYGVKD. CDR3 size: 13 residues. This chain's CDR3 is CAINNKEPGELFF. CDR3 DNA (partial): TGTGCCATCAACAACAAAGAACCCGGGGAG.

As regards this clone: The read finishes 3 residues shy of the CDR3 end, and the germline J gene is used to complete it. The V call is TRBV2, the J call TRBJ1-4, with 8 positions matching TRBD1. This CDR3 is 14 amino acids long. Germline V gene data show CDR1 as SNHLY and CDR2 as FYNNEI. The CDR3 loop reads CASSEQGAGSPLFF. The CDR3 bases that were read are TGTGCCAGCAGTGAACAGGGGGCAGGTTCACCA.

With regard to this clone: The sequence runs out 3 residues before the end of the CDR3; the remainder is reconstructed from the germline J gene. The chain carries TRBV20-1 and TRBJ1-2; TRBD1 is a possible D gene (5 bases). The germline V gene encodes CDR1 DFQATT and CDR2 SNEGSKA (reference sequence). This CDR3 contains 14 residues. Trimming took 3 bases from V and 7 from J, leaving 18 bases between them. CDR3 DNA, as far as it was read: TGCAGTGCTAGCCGGATTACTGGGGCCTGTGGC. It is translated as CSASRITGACG. The whole CDR3 reads CSASRITGACGYTF.

As for this clone: Read data end 3 residues before the CDR3 end; the end is taken from the germline J gene. The chain is built from TRBV18 and TRBJ1-2; no firm D call. In germline, CDR1 is KGHSH, CDR2 LQKENI. The CDR3 totals 19 residues. CDR3 region: CASSHLNGKLSKPYYDYTF. The sequenced part of the CDR3 DNA is TGTGCCAGCTCACACCTTAATGGAAAACTCAGTAAGCCCTACTACGAC.

Comment on this clone: The read falls 3 residues short of the CDR3 end, and the missing part is taken from the germline J gene. This sequence joins TRBV5-1 and TRBJ2-1; 10 bases match TRBD2. The CDR3 totals 14 residues. Trimming at V came to 6 bases and at J to 7 bases, leaving 7 bases not matched to a gene. In germline, CDR1 is SGHRS, CDR2 YFSETQ. The CDR3 is CASMSGGAVNEQFF. The part of the CDR3 DNA that was read is TGCGCCAGCATGAGCGGGGGGGCAGTGAATGAG. The full variable domain, its missing parts supplied by reference TRBV5-1 and TRBJ2-1, is KAGVTQTPRYLIKTRGQQVTLSCSPISGHRSVSWYQQTPGQGLQFLFEYFSETQRNKGNFPGRFSGRQFSNSRSEMNVSTLELGDSALYLCASMSGGAVNEQFFGPGTRLTVL.

Concerning this clone itself: The read ends 3 residues shy of where the CDR3 ends; the end is completed using the germline J gene. The chain links TRBV29-1 to TRBJ1-1; perhaps TRBD1 as D (6 bases). The CDR3 runs to 12 residues. Germline CDR1 reads SQVTM; CDR2 reads ANQGSEA. The V end was cut by 5 bases, the J end by 7 bases, with 14 bases between. CDR3 DNA (partial): TGCAGCGTTTTAGGGGGTGGGAGTGAA. Residues: CSVLGGGSE. The complete CDR3 reads CSVLGGGSEAFF.